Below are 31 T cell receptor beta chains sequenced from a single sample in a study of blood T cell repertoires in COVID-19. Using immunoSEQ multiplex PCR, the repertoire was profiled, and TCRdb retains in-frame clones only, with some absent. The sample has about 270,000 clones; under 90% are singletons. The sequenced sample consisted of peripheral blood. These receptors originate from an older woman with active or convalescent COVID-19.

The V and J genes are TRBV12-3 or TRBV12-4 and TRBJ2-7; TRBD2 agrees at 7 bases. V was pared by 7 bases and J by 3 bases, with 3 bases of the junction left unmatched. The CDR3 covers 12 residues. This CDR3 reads CASTGGNYEQYF. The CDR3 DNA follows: TGTGCCAGCACCGGGGGGAACTACGAGCAGTACTTC.

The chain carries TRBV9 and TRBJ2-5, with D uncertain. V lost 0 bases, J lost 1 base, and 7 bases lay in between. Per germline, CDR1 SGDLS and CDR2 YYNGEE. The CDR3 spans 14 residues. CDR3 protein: CASSVEPLQETQYF. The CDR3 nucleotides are TGTGCCAGCAGCGTAGAGCCCCTCCAAGAGACCCAGTACTTC.

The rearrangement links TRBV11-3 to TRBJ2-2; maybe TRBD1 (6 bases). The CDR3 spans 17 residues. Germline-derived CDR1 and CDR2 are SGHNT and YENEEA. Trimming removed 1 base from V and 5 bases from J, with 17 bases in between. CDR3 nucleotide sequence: TGTGCCAGCAGCTTAGCTGAAGGCAGGGACATTACCGGGGAGCTGTTTTTT. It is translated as CASSLAEGRDITGELFF. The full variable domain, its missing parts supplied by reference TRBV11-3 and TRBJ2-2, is EAGVVQSPRYKIIEKKQPVAFWCNPISGHNTLYWYLQNLGQGPELLIRYENEEAVDDSQLPKDRFSAERLKGVDSTLKIQPAELGDSAVYLCASSLAEGRDITGELFFGEGSRLTVL.

The CDR3 region has the DNA TGTGCCTCCGGGACAGGGGAGGCAGGGTATTCACCCCTCCACTTT. Protein product: CASGTGEAGYSPLHF. The J gene is TRBJ1-6, the V gene TRBV2, with 10 bases matching TRBD1. V trimming: 11 bases; J trimming: 8 bases; junction bases outside the gene matches: 12. The germline V gene encodes CDR1 SNHLY and CDR2 FYNNEI. This CDR3 comprises 15 residues. Filled out from reference TRBV2 and TRBJ1-6, the complete variable domain reads EPEVTQTPSHQVTQMGQEVILRCVPISNHLYFYWYRQILGQKVEFLVSFYNNEISEKSEIFDDQFSVERPDGSNFTLKIRSTKLEDSAMYFCASGTGEAGYSPLHFGNGTRLTVT.

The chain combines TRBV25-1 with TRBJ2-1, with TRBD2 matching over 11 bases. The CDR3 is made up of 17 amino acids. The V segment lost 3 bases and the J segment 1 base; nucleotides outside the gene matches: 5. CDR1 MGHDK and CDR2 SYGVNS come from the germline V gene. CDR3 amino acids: CASSDLAGGWSYNEQFF. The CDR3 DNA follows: TGTGCCAGCAGTGACCTAGCGGGGGGTTGGTCCTACAATGAGCAGTTCTTC. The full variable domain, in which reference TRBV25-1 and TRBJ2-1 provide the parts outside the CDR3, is EADIYQTPRYLVIGTGKKITLECSQTMGHDKMYWYQQDPGMELHLIHYSYGVNSTEKGDLSSESTVSRIRTEHFPLTLESARPSHTSQYLCASSDLAGGWSYNEQFFGPGTRLTVL.

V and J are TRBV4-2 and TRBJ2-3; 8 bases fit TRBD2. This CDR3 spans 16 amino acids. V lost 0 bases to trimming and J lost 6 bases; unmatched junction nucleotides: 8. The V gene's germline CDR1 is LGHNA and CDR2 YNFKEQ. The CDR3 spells CASSQDGVAGPDTQYF. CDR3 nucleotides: TGTGCCAGCAGCCAAGATGGAGTAGCGGGGCCGGATACGCAGTATTTT.

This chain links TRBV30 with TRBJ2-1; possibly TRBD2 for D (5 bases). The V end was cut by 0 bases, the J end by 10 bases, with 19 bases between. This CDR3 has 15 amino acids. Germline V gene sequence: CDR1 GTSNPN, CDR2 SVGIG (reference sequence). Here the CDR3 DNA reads TGTGCCTGGAGTGTAACAAGACTGCGCAGAGGGGAGCAGTTCTTC. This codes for CAWSVTRLRRGEQFF.

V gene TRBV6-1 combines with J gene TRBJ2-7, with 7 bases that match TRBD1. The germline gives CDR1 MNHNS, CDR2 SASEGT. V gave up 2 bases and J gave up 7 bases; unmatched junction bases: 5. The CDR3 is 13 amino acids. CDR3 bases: TGTGCCAGCAGTGAATATCGGGACAGTGAGCAGTACTTC. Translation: CASSEYRDSEQYF.

CDR3 region: CASSPMGQGALGETQYF. The DNA for the CDR3 is TGTGCCAGCAGCCCCATGGGGCAGGGGGCTTTGGGAGAGACCCAGTACTTC. The chain uses TRBV5-8 and TRBJ2-5, with 8 bases identical to TRBD1. This CDR3 comprises 17 residues. Unmatched junction bases numbered 15, after V lost 4 bases and J lost 4 bases. The germline V gene has CDR1 SGHTS and CDR2 YDEGEE. Full variable domain (outside the CDR3, taken from reference TRBV5-8 and TRBJ2-5): EAGVTQSPTHLIKTRGQQATLRCSPISGHTSVYWYQQALGLGLQFLLWYDEGEERNRGNFPPRFSGRQFPNYSSELNVNALELEDSALYLCASSPMGQGALGETQYFGPGTRLLVL.

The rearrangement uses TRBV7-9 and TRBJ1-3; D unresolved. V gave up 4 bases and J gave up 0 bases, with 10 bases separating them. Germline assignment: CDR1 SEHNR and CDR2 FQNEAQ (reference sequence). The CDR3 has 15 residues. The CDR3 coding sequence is TGTGCCAGCAGCTCAGGATCTCTCTCTGGAAACACCATATATTTT. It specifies CASSSGSLSGNTIYF.

As DNA, the CDR3 is TGTGCCAGCAGAGGCGACAGGGGAGCTTTCTTT. It translates to CASRGDRGAFF. The chain links TRBV6-5 to TRBJ1-1; 8 nucleotides line up with TRBD1. J lost 10 bases, V lost 6 bases, and 4 bases had no gene match. The CDR3 is 11 amino acids. From germline, CDR1 is MNHEY and CDR2 SVGAGI.

CDR3 sequence: CASSDVYQETQYF. DNA of the CDR3: TGTGCCAGCAGTGACGTGTACCAAGAGACCCAGTACTTC. The chain carries TRBV6-1 and TRBJ2-5, with D hard to call. Trimming shortened V by 3 bases and J by 0 bases, and 5 bases separated the two germline ends. CDR3 length: 13 amino acids. CDR1 MNHNS and CDR2 SASEGT come from the germline V gene.

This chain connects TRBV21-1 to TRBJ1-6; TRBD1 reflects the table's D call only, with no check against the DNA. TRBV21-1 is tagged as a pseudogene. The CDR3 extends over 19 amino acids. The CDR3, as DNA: TGTGCCAGCAGCAAAGTGGGCGGTGCAGGGCTTGTTTGGAATTCACCCCTCCACTTT. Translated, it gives CASSKVGGAGLVWNSPLHF.

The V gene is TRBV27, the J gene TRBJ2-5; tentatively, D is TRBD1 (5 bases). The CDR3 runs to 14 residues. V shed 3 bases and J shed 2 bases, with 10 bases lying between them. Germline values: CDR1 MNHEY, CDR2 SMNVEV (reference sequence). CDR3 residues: CASSLSQGQETQYF. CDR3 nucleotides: TGTGCCAGCAGTTTGAGTCAGGGTCAAGAGACCCAGTACTTC.

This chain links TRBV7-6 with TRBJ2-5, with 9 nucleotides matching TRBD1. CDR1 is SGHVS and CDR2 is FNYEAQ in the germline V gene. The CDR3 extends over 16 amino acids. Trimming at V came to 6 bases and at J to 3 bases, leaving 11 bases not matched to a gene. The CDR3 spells CASRKNRGRGEETQYF. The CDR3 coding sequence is TGTGCCAGCAGAAAGAACAGGGGGCGCGGGGAAGAGACCCAGTACTTC.

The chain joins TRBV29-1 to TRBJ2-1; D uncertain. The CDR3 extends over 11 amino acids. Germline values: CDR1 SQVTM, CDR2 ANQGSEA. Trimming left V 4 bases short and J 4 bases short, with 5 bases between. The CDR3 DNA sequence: TGCAGCGTTGCGTCGTACAATGAGCAGTTCTTC. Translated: CSVASYNEQFF.

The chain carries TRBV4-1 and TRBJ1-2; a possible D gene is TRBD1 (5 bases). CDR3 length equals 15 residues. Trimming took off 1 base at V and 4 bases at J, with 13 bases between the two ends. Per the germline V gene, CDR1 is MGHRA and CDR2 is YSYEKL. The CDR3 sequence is CASSQAGGASYGYTF. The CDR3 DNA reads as TGCGCCAGCAGCCAAGCGGGTGGGGCTAGCTATGGCTACACCTTC.

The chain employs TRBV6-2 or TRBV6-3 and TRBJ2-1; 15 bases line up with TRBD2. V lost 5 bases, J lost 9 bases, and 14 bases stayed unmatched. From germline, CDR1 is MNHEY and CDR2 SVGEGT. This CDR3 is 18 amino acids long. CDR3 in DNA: TGTGCCAGCAGTCCCCCGGATTGGGGACTAGCGGGGGGAAGTGAGCAGTTCTTC. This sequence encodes CASSPPDWGLAGGSEQFF.

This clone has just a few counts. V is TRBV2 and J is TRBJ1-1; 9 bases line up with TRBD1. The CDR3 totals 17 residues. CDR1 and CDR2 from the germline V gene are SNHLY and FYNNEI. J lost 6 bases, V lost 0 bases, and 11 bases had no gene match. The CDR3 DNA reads TGTGCCAGCAGTGAAGCTCCATTGGGGACAGGGAGGTCTGAAGCTTTCTTT. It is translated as CASSEAPLGTGRSEAFF.

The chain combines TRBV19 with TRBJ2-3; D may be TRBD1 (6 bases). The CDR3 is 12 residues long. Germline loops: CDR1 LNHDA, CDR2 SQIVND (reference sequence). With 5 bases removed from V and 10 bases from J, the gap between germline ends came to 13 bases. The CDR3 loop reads CASSQDSRAQYF. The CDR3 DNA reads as TGTGCCAGTAGTCAGGACAGTAGGGCGCAGTATTTT. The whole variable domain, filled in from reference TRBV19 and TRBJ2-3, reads DGGITQSPKYLFRKEGQNVTLSCEQNLNHDAMYWYRQDPGQGLRLIYYSQIVNDFQKGDIAEGYSVSREKKESFPLTVTSAQKNPTAFYLCASSQDSRAQYFGPGTRLTVL.

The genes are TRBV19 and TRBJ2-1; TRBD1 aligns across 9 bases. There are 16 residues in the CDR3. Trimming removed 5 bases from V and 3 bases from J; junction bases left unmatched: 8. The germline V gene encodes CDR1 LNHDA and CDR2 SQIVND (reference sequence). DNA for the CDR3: TGTGCCAGTAGTTTTACACCGGGACAGGGCTACAATGAGCAGTTCTTC. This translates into CASSFTPGQGYNEQFF.

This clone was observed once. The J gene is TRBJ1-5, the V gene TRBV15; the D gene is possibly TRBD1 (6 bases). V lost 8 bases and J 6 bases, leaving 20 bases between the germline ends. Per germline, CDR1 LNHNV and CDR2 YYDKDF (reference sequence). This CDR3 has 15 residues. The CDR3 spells CATRGGGTRGQPQHF. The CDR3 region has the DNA TGTGCCACCCGGGGAGGGGGGACCCGTGGTCAGCCCCAGCATTTT. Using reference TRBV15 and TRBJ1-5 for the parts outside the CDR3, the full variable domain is DAMVIQNPRYQVTQFGKPVTLSCSQTLNHNVMYWYQQKSSQAPKLLFHYYDKDFNNEADTPDNFQSRRPNTSFCFLDIRSPGLGDTAMYLCATRGGGTRGQPQHFGDGTRLSIL.

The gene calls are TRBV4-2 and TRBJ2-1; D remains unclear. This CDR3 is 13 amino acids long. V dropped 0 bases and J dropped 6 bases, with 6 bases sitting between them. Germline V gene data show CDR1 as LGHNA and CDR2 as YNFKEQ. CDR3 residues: CASSQDPFNEQFF. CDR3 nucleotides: TGTGCCAGCAGCCAAGATCCTTTCAATGAGCAGTTCTTC.

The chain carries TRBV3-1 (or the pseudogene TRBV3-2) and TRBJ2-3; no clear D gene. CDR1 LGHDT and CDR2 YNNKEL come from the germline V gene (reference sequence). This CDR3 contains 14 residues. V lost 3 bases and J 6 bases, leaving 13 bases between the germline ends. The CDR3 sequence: CASSHLAIGDTQYF. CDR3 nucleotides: TGTGCCAGCAGCCATCTCGCTATCGGGGATACGCAGTATTTT.

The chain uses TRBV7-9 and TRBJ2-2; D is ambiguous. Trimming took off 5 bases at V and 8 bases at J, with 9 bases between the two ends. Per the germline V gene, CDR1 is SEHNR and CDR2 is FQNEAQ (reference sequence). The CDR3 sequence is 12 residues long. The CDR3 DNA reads TGTGCCAGCAGCCCGCTCGGTGGGGAGCTGTTTTTT. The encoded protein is CASSPLGGELFF.

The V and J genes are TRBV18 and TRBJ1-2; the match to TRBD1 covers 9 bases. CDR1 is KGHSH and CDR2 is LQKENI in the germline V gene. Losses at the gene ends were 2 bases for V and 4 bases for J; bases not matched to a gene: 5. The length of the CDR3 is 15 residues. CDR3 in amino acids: CASSPSGTGLYGYTF. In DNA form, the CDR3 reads TGTGCCAGCTCACCAAGCGGGACAGGGCTCTATGGCTACACCTTC.

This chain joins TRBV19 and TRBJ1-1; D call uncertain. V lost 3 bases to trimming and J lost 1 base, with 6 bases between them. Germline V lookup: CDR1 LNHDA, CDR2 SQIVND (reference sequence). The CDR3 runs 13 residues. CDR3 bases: TGTGCCAGTAGTATGAGGGCGAACACTGAAGCTTTCTTT. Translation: CASSMRANTEAFF.

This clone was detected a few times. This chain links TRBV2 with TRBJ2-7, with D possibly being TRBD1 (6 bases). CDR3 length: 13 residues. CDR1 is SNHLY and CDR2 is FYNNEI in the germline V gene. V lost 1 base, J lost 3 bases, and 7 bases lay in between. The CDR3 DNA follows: TGTGCCAGCAGTGAAGACAGGGTCTACGAGCAGTACTTC. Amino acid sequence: CASSEDRVYEQYF.

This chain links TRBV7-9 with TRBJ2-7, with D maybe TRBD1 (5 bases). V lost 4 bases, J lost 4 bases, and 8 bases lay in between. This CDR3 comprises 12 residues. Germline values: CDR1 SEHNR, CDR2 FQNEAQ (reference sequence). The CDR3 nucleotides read TGTGCCAGCAGCTCTCCAGGGTACGAGCAGTACTTC. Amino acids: CASSSPGYEQYF.

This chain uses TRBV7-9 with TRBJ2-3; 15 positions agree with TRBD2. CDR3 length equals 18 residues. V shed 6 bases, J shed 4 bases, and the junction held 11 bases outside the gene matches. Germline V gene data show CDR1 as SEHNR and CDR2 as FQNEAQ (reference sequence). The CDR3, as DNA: TGTGCCAGCAGTCCCTGGACTAGCGGGGGGGGCGCGGCAGATACGCAGTATTTT. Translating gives CASSPWTSGGGAADTQYF. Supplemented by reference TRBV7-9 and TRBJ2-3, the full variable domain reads DTGVSQNPRHKITKRGQNVTFRCDPISEHNRLYWYRQTLGQGPEFLTYFQNEAQLEKSRLLSDRFSAERPKGSFSTLEIQRTEQGDSAMYLCASSPWTSGGGAADTQYFGPGTRLTVL.

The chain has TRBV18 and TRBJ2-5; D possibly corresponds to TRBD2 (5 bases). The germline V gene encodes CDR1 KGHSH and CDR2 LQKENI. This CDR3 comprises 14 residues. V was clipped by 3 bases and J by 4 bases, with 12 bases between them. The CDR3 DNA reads TGTGCCAGCTCACCGCGGGTTCCTTCAGAGACCCAGTACTTC. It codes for CASSPRVPSETQYF.